This T cell receptor (beta chain) comes out of a study of T-cell memory formation after mild COVID-19. Study overall: TCR clusters mostly belonged to single donors. Study conclusions and caveats: Pre-infection memory contained some responding clones, which suggested that cross-reactive memory had joined. What remained unconfirmed was the SARS-CoV-2 specificity of second-wave clones peaking on day 37. Mainly CM and EM harbored the contracting CD4+ clones; mainly EMRA harbored the CD8+ ones.

The CDR3 loop spans 14 amino acids. From germline, CDR1 is SGHRS and CDR2 YFSETQ. V lost 4 bases, J lost 6 bases, and 15 bases lay in between. Details on this clonotype: Its target is unknown.

TCRdb re-called the 5' RACE reads with MiXCR, one entry per CDR3 protein. This sample has roughly 170,000 distinct CDR3 sequences, with about 18% found just once. The sequence was collected from a man between 18 and 29 years old who had mild COVID-19 (a few samples of this study predate the infection). Cell type and time point are not known. Specimen: PBMCs or a T cell subset sorted from them (not recorded which). The chain links TRBV5-1 to TRBJ2-3; D remains ambiguous. This chain's CDR3 is CASSEKDSLDTQYF. The CDR3 nucleotides are TGCGCCAGCAGCGAGAAAGACTCCCTGGATACGCAGTATTTT.